The clone carrying this TCR beta chain was picked up many times. What it binds is not known. Germline lookup yields CDR1 SGHNT and CDR2 YYREEE (reference sequence). V shed 0 bases, J shed 4 bases, and the junction held 6 bases outside the gene matches. The CDR3 loop spans 16 amino acids. This record comes from a study of early T cells in non-severe SARS-CoV-2 infection. Study as a whole: The chains were unpaired, and the sequenced material was bulk RNA from unsorted whole blood.

Individually, cDNA molecules had unique molecular identifiers attached to them. TCRdb reprocessed the 5' RACE reads with MiXCR, giving one entry per CDR3 protein. The repertoire has fewer than 85,000 distinct CDR3 sequences, around 17% of them found once; the top ten carry approximately 2.9%. The study's findings and limits: VDJdb matching, biased toward anti-spike CD8 responses, missed private and CD4 specificities.

The sequenced sample consisted of whole blood. The chain joins TRBV5-4 to TRBJ2-5; TRBD2 matches 10 bases. The receptor was derived from an adult who was a healthcare worker with PCR-confirmed SARS-CoV-2 infection or an uninfected control (not recorded which). CDR3 sequence: CASSLDRASGGETQYF. The DNA of the CDR3 is TGTGCCAGCAGCTTGGACAGGGCTAGCGGGGGAGAGACCCAGTACTTC.